Many counts were recorded for the clone carrying this T cell receptor beta chain. Its specificity is unknown. The entry originates in a study of post-analysis software for immune sequencing data. Study information: Both relapsing-remitting and secondary progressive multiple sclerosis featured among the disease courses, as did progressive-relapsing multiple sclerosis. Broader study findings: Relative to controls, patients with multiple sclerosis showed significantly lower normalized Chao1 diversity. Higher frequency in patients than in controls was seen for roughly five TRBV segments, with TRBV5-6, TRBV5-1 and TRBV20-1 among them.

Germline V gene sequence: CDR1 SGHTA, CDR2 FQGTGA. The V gene end was trimmed by 4 bases and the J gene end by 4 bases; junction bases not matched to a gene: 3. The length of the CDR3 is 15 residues. cDNA libraries of TCR beta carried unique molecular identifiers. Starting from roughly 1.1 to 9.2 million T cells, the study yielded 450,000 to 500,000 cDNA molecules. Using its own MiXCR run on the PCR reads, TCRdb lists one record per CDR3 protein. Of about 770,000 distinct CDR3 sequences in the sample, 46% were seen once. The sample consisted of blood. The sequence was collected from a girl between 5 and 17 years old with multiple sclerosis. V gene TRBV7-3 combines with J gene TRBJ2-1; TRBD2 aligns across 11 bases. This CDR3 reads CASSSGTSGYNEQFF. In DNA form, the CDR3 reads TGTGCCAGCAGCTCCGGGACTAGCGGATACAATGAGCAGTTCTTC.